The following is a T cell receptor beta chain sequence with its context. No antigen is known for it. The CDR3 loop spans 14 amino acids. Germline V gene data show CDR1 as MDHEN and CDR2 as SYDVKM. The V end lost 6 bases, the J end lost 0 bases, and 9 bases lay between the germline ends. Unique molecular identifiers were used in preparing the TCRbeta library. Via MiXCR, TCRdb re-called the PCR reads, giving one row per CDR3 protein. The sample includes 500,000 or so distinct CDR3 sequences, over 10% of them seen just once. This record belongs to a study of T-cell reconstitution after alpha-beta-depleted transplantation in children. Study-wide results and limits: Fresh T-cell production supplied most of the T-cell counts and diversity seen one year after transplant.

This sample comprised PBMCs, mostly from graft donor cells, obtained 180 days after TCRalphabeta/CD19-depleted stem cell transplant. The rearrangement joins TRBV28 to TRBJ1-3; D remains unclear. The sequence derives from a female patient aged 2 to 10 who had a stem cell transplant for aplastic anemia, so the T cells may come from the graft donor. In nucleotides, the CDR3 is TGTGCCAGCAGGGAGACCCGCTCTGGAAACACCATATATTTT. It translates to CASRETRSGNTIYF.